The text below deals with one TCR beta chain. This sample is drawn from a study of Ad26.COV2.S vaccination and SARS-CoV-2 variants. Regarding treatment: around 19 received Ad26.COV2.S at low or high dose, single or two shots; about 5 received placebo; per-sample allocation not given. After the first vaccine or placebo injection, samples were drawn on day 63. This CDR3 spans 19 amino acids. Germline V CDR1 and CDR2: ENHRY, SYGVKD. The V and J ends lost 6 bases and 0 bases, in that order; junction bases with no gene match: 19. TCRdb keeps only in-frame clones here, not all; method: immunoSEQ multiplex PCR. Among about 400,000 clones listed, about nine tenths were seen once.

Specimen: peripheral blood, collected in a trial of Ad26.COV2.S vaccine versus placebo. The chain couples TRBV10-3 to TRBJ2-5; 7 bases align to TRBD2. This receptor was obtained from a person between 18 and 65 years old who received the Ad26.COV2.S COVID-19 vaccine or a placebo. The CDR3 DNA reads TGTGCCATCAGCAACTCGGAGCGGGGCGGCAGTAGGGACCAAGAGACCCAGTACTTC. This sequence encodes CAISNSERGGSRDQETQYF.